This T cell receptor (beta chain) stems from a study of cytomegalovirus exposure and HLA in healthy donors. About the research overall: Around 80 million unique TCR sequences came from HLA-typed donors in an early release.

PCR involved 60 Vbeta and 13 Jbeta primers. The assay was immunoSEQ multiplex PCR, and TCRdb's table has in-frame clones only and misses some. The sample lists 150,000 to 200,000 clones, approximately 81% occurring once. With respect to this clone: Its antigen is unknown.

The CDR3 runs 10 residues. CDR1 and CDR2 from the germline V gene are MNHNS and SASEGT. With 6 bases removed from V and 6 bases from J, the gap between germline ends came to 5 bases. Whole-study results and caveats: A highly shared variant cluster was judged a likely technical artifact. Previously analyzed data showed that most TCR beta V segments were productive at a frequency of about 90% or about 30%.

The J gene is TRBJ1-2, the V gene TRBV6-1; D is unclear. The sequenced sample consisted of PBMCs. This receptor was identified in a woman under 30 in good health and CMV-seropositive. Here the CDR3 reads CASRGDGYTF. CDR3 nucleotides: TGTGCCAGCAGGGGCGATGGCTACACCTTC.